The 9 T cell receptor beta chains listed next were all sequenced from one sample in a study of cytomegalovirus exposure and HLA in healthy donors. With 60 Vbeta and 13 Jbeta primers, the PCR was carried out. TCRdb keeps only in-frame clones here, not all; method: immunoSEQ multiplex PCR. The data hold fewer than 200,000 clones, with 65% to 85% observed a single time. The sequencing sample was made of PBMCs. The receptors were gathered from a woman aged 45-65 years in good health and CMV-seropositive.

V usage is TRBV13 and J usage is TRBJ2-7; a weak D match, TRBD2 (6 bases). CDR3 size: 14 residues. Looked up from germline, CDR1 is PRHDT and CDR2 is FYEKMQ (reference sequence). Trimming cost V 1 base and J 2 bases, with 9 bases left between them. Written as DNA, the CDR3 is TGTGCCAGCAGCTTAGACGGGAGTACCTACGAGCAGTACTTC. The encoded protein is CASSLDGSTYEQYF.

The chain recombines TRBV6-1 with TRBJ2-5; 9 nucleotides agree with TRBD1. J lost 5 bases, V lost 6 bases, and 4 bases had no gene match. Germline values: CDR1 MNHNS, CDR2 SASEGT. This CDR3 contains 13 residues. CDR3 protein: CASRGQGRETQYF. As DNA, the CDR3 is TGTGCCAGCAGGGGACAGGGCCGCGAGACCCAGTACTTC.

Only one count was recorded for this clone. This CDR3 reads CASSVGAGGLGETQYF. The CDR3 DNA is TGTGCCAGCAGCGTAGGAGCGGGGGGGCTCGGAGAGACCCAGTACTTC. The chain couples TRBV9 to TRBJ2-5; TRBD2 matches at 10 bases. The CDR3 runs 16 residues. Germline values: CDR1 SGDLS, CDR2 YYNGEE. The ends lost 0 bases at V and 4 bases at J; junction bases unmatched: 6. Combining the CDR3 with reference TRBV9 and TRBJ2-5 gives the whole variable domain DSGVTQTPKHLITATGQRVTLRCSPRSGDLSVYWYQQSLDQGLQFLIQYYNGEERAKGNILERFSAQQFPDLHSELNLSSLELGDSALYFCASSVGAGGLGETQYFGPGTRLLVL.

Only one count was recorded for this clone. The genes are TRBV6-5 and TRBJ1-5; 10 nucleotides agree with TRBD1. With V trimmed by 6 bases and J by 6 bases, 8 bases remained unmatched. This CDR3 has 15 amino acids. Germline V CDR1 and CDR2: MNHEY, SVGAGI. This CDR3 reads CASRRDRGPGQPQHF. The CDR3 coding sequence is TGTGCCAGCAGACGGGACAGGGGCCCCGGTCAGCCCCAGCATTTT.

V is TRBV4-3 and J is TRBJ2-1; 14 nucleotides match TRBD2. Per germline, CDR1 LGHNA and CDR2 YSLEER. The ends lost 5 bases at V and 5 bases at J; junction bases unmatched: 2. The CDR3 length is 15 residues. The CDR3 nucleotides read TGCGCCAGCAGCTGGACTAGCGGGAGGAACAATGAGCAGTTCTTC. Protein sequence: CASSWTSGRNNEQFF.

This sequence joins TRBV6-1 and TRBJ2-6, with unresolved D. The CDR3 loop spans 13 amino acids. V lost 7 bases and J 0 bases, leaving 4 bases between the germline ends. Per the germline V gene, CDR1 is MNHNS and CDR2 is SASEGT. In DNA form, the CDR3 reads TGTGCCAGCACTCCCTCTGGGGCCAACGTCCTGACTTTC. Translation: CASTPSGANVLTF.

CDR3 nucleotide sequence: TGTGCCAGCAGTCAGCAGGGAGGCCCGTACGAGCAGTACTTC. Translating gives CASSQQGGPYEQYF. V is TRBV27 and J is TRBJ2-7; a weak D match, TRBD2 (6 bases). The V gene lost 5 bases and the J gene lost 4 bases, with 15 bases spanning the gap. Germline V gives CDR1 MNHEY, CDR2 SMNVEV (reference sequence). This CDR3 spans 14 amino acids.

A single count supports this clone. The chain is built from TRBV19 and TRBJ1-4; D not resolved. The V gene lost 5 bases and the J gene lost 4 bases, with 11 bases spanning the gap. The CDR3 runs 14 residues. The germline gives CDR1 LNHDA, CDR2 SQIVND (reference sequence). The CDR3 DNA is TGTGCCAGTAGTCCCCGCGGATATAATGAAAAACTGTTTTTT. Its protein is CASSPRGYNEKLFF.

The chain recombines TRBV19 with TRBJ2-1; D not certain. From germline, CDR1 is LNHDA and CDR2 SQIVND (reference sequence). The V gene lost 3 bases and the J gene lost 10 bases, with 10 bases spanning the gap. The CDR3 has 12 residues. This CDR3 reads CASSIPRGEQFF. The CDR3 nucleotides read TGTGCCAGTAGTATCCCTCGCGGAGAGCAGTTCTTC.